This T cell receptor (beta chain) was sequenced in a study of T-cell reconstitution after alpha-beta-depleted transplantation in children. This clonotype was seen ten or more times. V lost 6 bases and J lost 4, with 12 bases in between. The CDR3 length is 13 residues. Germline V lookup: CDR1 MDHEN, CDR2 SYDVKM. Preparation of the TCRbeta library involved a method that used unique molecular identifiers. TCRdb processed the PCR reads anew with MiXCR; each CDR3 protein has one entry. The sample yields 250,000 to 350,000 distinct CDR3 sequences, about a tenth seen once. This receptor was taken from a human donor who donated a stem cell graft to a child with SCID. Here the sequenced sample was PBMCs from the stem cell graft donor, taken from the stem cell graft. The V call is TRBV28, the J call TRBJ1-1, with D unresolved. The CDR3 nucleotides read TGTGCCAGCAGCAATGAGTGGGGCACTGAAGCTTTCTTT. Amino acid sequence: CASSNEWGTEAFF.